A single sample is the source of the 27 T cell receptor beta chains below, sequenced in a study of early T cells in non-severe SARS-CoV-2 infection. Using its own MiXCR run on the 5' RACE reads, TCRdb lists one record per CDR3 protein. The sample holds about 45,000 distinct CDR3 sequences, around a tenth seen once. Input material: whole blood. These receptors came from an adult who was a healthcare worker with PCR-confirmed SARS-CoV-2 infection or an uninfected control (not recorded which).

The chain employs TRBV6-5 and TRBJ1-5, with D possibly being TRBD1 (6 bases). This CDR3 is built from 18 residues. Trimming shortened V by 5 bases and J by 0 bases, and 20 bases separated the two germline ends. The germline V gene encodes CDR1 MNHEY and CDR2 SVGAGI. CDR3 amino acids: CASSRDTSPPYSNQPQHF. For the CDR3, the DNA is TGTGCCAGCAGTCGGGACACCTCCCCGCCGTATAGCAATCAGCCCCAGCATTTT.

This clonotype showed up just a few times. V is TRBV7-2 and J is TRBJ2-1, with no clear D. The CDR3 loop spans 15 amino acids. Germline CDR1 is SGHTA and CDR2 is FQGNSA. The ends were cut back, 2 bases at V and 0 bases at J, with 8 bases in the middle. CDR3 coding DNA: TGTGCCAGCAGCTTAACCAGTAGCTCCTACAATGAGCAGTTCTTC. Its protein product is CASSLTSSSYNEQFF.

To note about this clonotype: A much larger clonotype is one base distant, so this may be a read error. J is TRBJ2-7 and V is TRBV27, with 7 nucleotides matching TRBD1. CDR3 length: 13 residues. The germline gives CDR1 MNHEY, CDR2 SMNVEV (reference sequence). The CDR3 nucleotides read TGTGCCAGCGGGTACAGGGGTAGTAGCGAGCAGGACTTC. Encoded protein: CASGYRGSSEQDF.

This chain uses TRBV15 with TRBJ2-2, with D unclear. Looked up from germline, CDR1 is LNHNV and CDR2 is YYDKDF (reference sequence). V shed 8 bases and J shed 6 bases, with 10 bases lying between them. This CDR3 is built from 12 residues. CDR3 bases: TGTGCCACCCGTCCTGACTCCGGGGAGCTGTTTTTT. It translates to CATRPDSGELFF.

This clonotype was found many times. The rearrangement uses TRBV7-7 and TRBJ2-1; TRBD2 matches at 12 bases. CDR1 SSHAT and CDR2 FNYEAQ come from the germline V gene (reference sequence). V dropped 5 bases and J dropped 1; count of bases not matched to a gene: 6. The CDR3 runs 17 residues. The CDR3 loop is CASSARLAGESYNEQFF. CDR3 coding DNA: TGTGCCAGCAGCGCCAGACTAGCGGGAGAGTCCTACAATGAGCAGTTCTTC.

The sample holds many counts of this clonotype. This sequence joins TRBV5-1 and TRBJ2-7, with 7 bases lining up with TRBD2. The CDR3 has 13 amino acids. CDR1 SGHRS and CDR2 YFSETQ come from the germline V gene. V gave up 3 bases and J gave up 3 bases; unmatched junction bases: 3. The CDR3 bases are TGCGCCAGCAGCTACGGGGAGGGCTACGAGCAGTACTTC. Translation gives CASSYGEGYEQYF.

This clonotype was picked up a small number of times. This chain's CDR3 is CASSSTGAPQRGKNIQYF. CDR3 coding DNA: TGTGCCAGCAGCTCCACAGGGGCCCCTCAGCGCGGCAAAAACATTCAGTACTTC. J is TRBJ2-4 and V is TRBV7-9; TRBD1 aligns across 7 bases. V dropped 4 bases and J dropped 3; count of bases not matched to a gene: 15. The CDR3 is 18 amino acids. Germline CDR1 SEHNR, CDR2 FQNEAQ (reference sequence).

This clonotype was seen more than once but under ten times. The chain links TRBV29-1 to TRBJ2-5; 11 bases match TRBD2. Trimming cost V 7 bases and J 2 bases; bases outside gene matches: 6. Germline V gene sequence: CDR1 SQVTM, CDR2 ANQGSEA. The CDR3 totals 14 residues. The CDR3 spells CSGRRTSGQETQYF. The CDR3 DNA is TGCAGCGGGCGGAGGACTAGCGGGCAAGAGACCCAGTACTTC.

The table lists this clonotype with a few counts. The chain joins TRBV12-3 or TRBV12-4 to TRBJ1-3; 8 nucleotides align to TRBD1. The CDR3 totals 15 residues. Losses at the gene ends were 6 bases for V and 13 bases for J; bases not matched to a gene: 17. This chain's CDR3 is CASRSAGTGGGRIYF. The CDR3 nucleotides read TGTGCCAGCAGATCCGCCGGGACAGGTGGGGGAAGGATATATTTT.

This clonotype was detected many times. The chain combines TRBV7-8 with TRBJ2-7; TRBD1 is a possible D gene (6 bases). This CDR3 has 14 residues. The germline gives CDR1 SGHVS, CDR2 FQNEAQ. The germline V and J ends were trimmed by 5 bases and 2 bases, with 13 bases remaining between them. CDR3 in amino acids: CASSPGTTTYEQYF. DNA of the CDR3: TGTGCCAGCAGCCCCGGGACAACAACCTACGAGCAGTACTTC.

This clonotype has at least ten counts. The rearrangement joins TRBV28 to TRBJ1-1; 9 nucleotides match TRBD1. Germline V gives CDR1 MDHEN, CDR2 SYDVKM. CDR3 length: 15 amino acids. The junction had 8 bases not matched to a gene; V was cut back by 5 bases and J by 4 bases. In DNA form, the CDR3 reads TGTGCCAGCAGTGACTCGGGACAGGGCGGCACTGAAGCTTTCTTT. This codes for CASSDSGQGGTEAFF.

This clonotype was seen a few times. V gene TRBV7-8 combines with J gene TRBJ1-1, with a tentative D call TRBD1 (5 bases). The CDR3 extends over 16 amino acids. CDR1 SGHVS and CDR2 FQNEAQ come from the germline V gene. V was shortened by 3 bases and J by 4 bases, with 18 bases between the two germline ends. The CDR3 region has the DNA TGTGCCAGCAGCTTCATGCTAATGGGGGGGGGCACTGAAGCTTTCTTT. Encoded protein: CASSFMLMGGGTEAFF.

The V gene is TRBV7-2, the J gene TRBJ2-3, with D possibly matching TRBD2 (7 bases). The germline V and J ends were trimmed by 5 bases and 2 bases, with 17 bases remaining between them. Germline V CDR1 and CDR2: SGHTA, FQGNSA. CDR3 length equals 16 residues. The CDR3 nucleotides are TGTGCCAGCAGCCCACCCGGCGGGGGCTTCACAGATACGCAGTATTTT. This encodes CASSPPGGGFTDTQYF. Drawing the rest from reference TRBV7-2 and TRBJ2-3, the complete variable domain is GAGVSQSPSNKVTEKGKDVELRCDPISGHTALYWYRQSLGQGLEFLIYFQGNSAPDKSGLPSDRFSAERTGGSVSTLTIQRTQQEDSAVYLCASSPPGGGFTDTQYFGPGTRLTVL.

In this sample, this clonotype turned up a few times. J is TRBJ2-1 and V is TRBV7-2; D gene unclear. CDR1 SGHTA and CDR2 FQGNSA come from the germline V gene. Trimming removed 1 base at V and 8 bases at J, with 6 bases between. The CDR3 has 12 amino acids. The CDR3 coding sequence is TGTGCCAGCAGCTTAGATTCGGATGAGCAGTTCTTC. Its protein product is CASSLDSDEQFF.

This clonotype was counted ten times or more. The V gene is TRBV2, the J gene TRBJ2-3; 10 bases are a match to TRBD2. This CDR3 has 16 residues. The germline V gene has CDR1 SNHLY and CDR2 FYNNEI. V shed 3 bases, J shed 0 bases, and the junction held 3 bases outside the gene matches. The CDR3 coding sequence is TGTGCCAGCAGTGATCTAGCGGGGGCCAGCACAGATACGCAGTATTTT. This sequence encodes CASSDLAGASTDTQYF.

The V and J genes are TRBV14 and TRBJ1-2; no clear D gene. V lost 1 base, J lost 8 bases, and 8 bases lay in between. The CDR3 extends over 12 amino acids. Germline CDR1 SGHDN, CDR2 FVKESK. The CDR3 loop is CASSQAFNGYTF. CDR3 DNA sequence: TGTGCCAGCAGCCAAGCATTTAACGGCTACACCTTC.

In this sample, this clonotype turned up many times. The chain links TRBV10-3 to TRBJ2-7; 7 nucleotides agree with TRBD1. Per germline, CDR1 ENHRY and CDR2 SYGVKD. V gave up 3 bases and J gave up 4 bases; unmatched junction bases: 0. The CDR3 runs 12 residues. The CDR3 protein is CAISEQGYEQYF. The DNA of the CDR3 is TGTGCCATCAGTGAACAGGGGTACGAGCAGTACTTC.

This clonotype came up many times. The rearrangement uses TRBV20-1 and TRBJ2-7, with no clear D. Trimming removed 0 bases from V and 1 base from J, with 10 bases in between. The length of the CDR3 is 14 residues. Germline loops: CDR1 DFQATT, CDR2 SNEGSKA (reference sequence). CDR3 amino acids: CSARDLLGSYEQYF. CDR3 DNA: TGCAGTGCTAGAGATCTCCTGGGATCCTACGAGCAGTACTTC.

The table lists this clonotype with many counts. The rearrangement links TRBV2 to TRBJ2-2; the D call may be TRBD1 or TRBD2 (5 bases each). V lost 6 bases and J lost 7, with 18 bases in between. Germline assignment: CDR1 SNHLY and CDR2 FYNNEI. CDR3 length equals 15 residues. The CDR3 region is CASSPTGPPGGELFF. For the CDR3, the DNA is TGTGCCAGCAGCCCTACGGGGCCCCCAGGCGGGGAGCTGTTTTTT.

This clonotype was recorded many times. The chain has TRBV15 and TRBJ1-1; no reliable D call. Trimming removed 5 bases at V and 3 bases at J, with 19 bases between. CDR3 length equals 16 residues. Per germline, CDR1 LNHNV and CDR2 YYDKDF (reference sequence). CDR3 DNA: TGTGCCACCAGCGATAAACTCCGGGCCGCAGACACTGAAGCTTTCTTT. Amino acids: CATSDKLRAADTEAFF. The whole variable domain, remainder taken from reference TRBV15 and TRBJ1-1, is DAMVIQNPRYQVTQFGKPVTLSCSQTLNHNVMYWYQQKSSQAPKLLFHYYDKDFNNEADTPDNFQSRRPNTSFCFLDIRSPGLGDTAMYLCATSDKLRAADTEAFFGQGTRLTVV.

This clonotype was recorded many times. The chain is built from TRBV5-6 and TRBJ2-5; D not resolved. The germline V and J ends were trimmed by 4 bases and 1 base, with 8 bases remaining between them. CDR3 length: 13 amino acids. Germline loops: CDR1 SGHDT, CDR2 YYEEEE. CDR3 region: CASSPRPQETQYF. DNA of the CDR3: TGTGCCAGCAGCCCGCGCCCCCAAGAGACCCAGTACTTC.

The chain employs TRBV14 and TRBJ2-3; TRBD2 is a possible D gene (6 bases). The CDR3 has 15 amino acids. CDR1 is SGHDN and CDR2 is FVKESK in the germline V gene. Trimming shortened V by 6 bases and J by 0 bases, and 13 bases separated the two germline ends. In DNA, the CDR3 is TGTGCCAGCAGGTCCGGGACTCTAAGCACAGATACGCAGTATTTT. Amino acids: CASRSGTLSTDTQYF.

This clonotype turned up a few times. The chain links TRBV7-8 to TRBJ1-2, with D possibly being TRBD1 (5 bases). Germline V gene sequence: CDR1 SGHVS, CDR2 FQNEAQ. This CDR3 has 15 residues. Trimming removed 0 bases from V and 2 bases from J, with 10 bases in between. CDR3 nucleotides: TGTGCCAGCAGCTTAGCTCCGGGGCCCAACTATGGCTACACCTTC. Its protein product is CASSLAPGPNYGYTF.

This CDR3 reads CSVVEGLGSYTQYF. The CDR3 region has the DNA TGCAGCGTTGTGGAGGGACTAGGGTCCTATACGCAGTATTTT. The rearrangement links TRBV29-1 to TRBJ2-3, with 8 nucleotides matching TRBD2. The CDR3 has 14 amino acids. With V trimmed by 4 bases and J by 7 bases, 10 bases remained unmatched. CDR1 is SQVTM and CDR2 is ANQGSEA in the germline V gene.

For this clonotype: This may arise from a read error, as a much more abundant clone is one base away. The chain uses TRBV6-1 and TRBJ2-3, with D perhaps TRBD1 (6 bases). Germline CDR1 is MNHNS and CDR2 is SASEGT. The CDR3 totals 15 residues. V was cut by 6 bases and J by 2 bases, with 15 bases left in between. The CDR3 here is CASSEGHWTTDTQYF. Written as DNA, the CDR3 is TGTGCCAGCAGCGAGGGACACTGGACCACAGATACGCAGTATTTT.

In its sample, this clonotype was seen many times. The chain carries TRBV11-2 and TRBJ1-2; D is possibly TRBD1 (5 bases). Trimming stripped 7 bases from V and 2 bases from J, with 8 bases between. CDR1 and CDR2 (germline): SGHAT, FQNNGV. The CDR3 contains 12 residues. The CDR3 nucleotides are TGTGCCAGCAAACAGGCCAACTATGGCTACACCTTC. Its protein is CASKQANYGYTF. Supplemented by reference TRBV11-2 and TRBJ1-2, the full variable domain reads EAGVAQSPRYKIIEKRQSVAFWCNPISGHATLYWYQQILGQGPKLLIQFQNNGVVDDSQLPKDRFSAERLKGVDSTLKIQPAKLEDSAVYLCASKQANYGYTFGSGTRLTVV.

This clonotype was seen ten or more times. The chain employs TRBV29-1 and TRBJ1-4; D is perhaps TRBD1 (5 bases). The CDR3 length is 14 residues. CDR1 and CDR2 (germline): SQVTM, ANQGSEA. V gave up 6 bases and J gave up 2 bases, with 13 bases separating them. Here the CDR3 reads CSVDFGATNEKLFF. CDR3 bases: TGCAGCGTCGATTTCGGGGCCACTAATGAAAAACTGTTTTTT.